These 20 T cell receptor beta chains were all obtained from the same sample, sequenced in a study of CD8 T cells in Susac syndrome (dated by TCRdb to the late 2010s). Receptors were amplified or captured by the immunoSEQ multiplex PCR assay. RNA was extracted with the RNeasy kit and roughly 0.5 to 1 ug was reverse transcribed using random hexamers. The raw public data were reprocessed by TCRdb itself: fastp quality trimming at Q25, MiXCR clonotype calling, in-frame beta chains only. Rows with one shared CDR3 protein collapse into an entry with the most common genes and DNA. The sample contains 170,000 or so distinct CDR3 sequences, approximately 95% of them found a single time. The biggest ten clones account for 0.095% to 0.15% of the sample. The sample consisted of CD4+ T cells from PBMCs. These TCRs come from a human donor with Susac syndrome.

The J gene is TRBJ2-1, the V gene TRBV25-1; D unresolved. V was cut by 4 bases and J by 1 base, with 8 bases left in between. The CDR3 has 14 residues. CDR1 and CDR2 (germline): MGHDK, SYGVNS. In DNA, the CDR3 is TGTGCCAGCAGTGGCCTTATTTCCTACAATGAGCAGTTCTTC. Protein: CASSGLISYNEQFF.

The chain uses TRBV7-2 and TRBJ2-3, with D perhaps matching TRBD1 (6 bases). The CDR3 runs 13 residues. V was pared by 1 base and J by 7 bases, with 9 bases between. The germline CDR1 and CDR2 sequences are SGHTA and FQGNSA. The CDR3 is CASSLGTANTQYF. The CDR3, as DNA: TGTGCCAGCAGCTTAGGGACAGCTAATACGCAGTATTTT.

CDR3 protein: CATLQGRADTQYF. The CDR3 region has the DNA TGTGCCACCCTACAGGGTAGGGCAGATACGCAGTATTTT. This chain uses TRBV2 with TRBJ2-3; TRBD1 is a possible D gene (6 bases). Germline loops: CDR1 SNHLY, CDR2 FYNNEI. The V and J ends lost 10 bases and 4 bases respectively, with 15 bases between them. The CDR3 sequence is 13 residues long. Full variable domain (missing parts from reference TRBV2 and TRBJ2-3): EPEVTQTPSHQVTQMGQEVILRCVPISNHLYFYWYRQILGQKVEFLVSFYNNEISEKSEIFDDQFSVERPDGSNFTLKIRSTKLEDSAMYFCATLQGRADTQYFGPGTRLTVL.

This chain connects TRBV29-1 to TRBJ2-5; D call uncertain. The CDR3 length is 11 residues. Trimming left V 6 bases short and J 7 bases short, with 12 bases between. The V gene's germline CDR1 is SQVTM and CDR2 ANQGSEA. In nucleotides, the CDR3 is TGCAGCGTATCCCCAACCGGGACCCAGTACTTC. Translated: CSVSPTGTQYF.

This chain uses TRBV30 with TRBJ2-3; 7 nucleotides line up with TRBD1. From germline, CDR1 is GTSNPN and CDR2 SVGIG (reference sequence). CDR3 length: 13 residues. The V gene end was trimmed by 5 bases and the J gene end by 11 bases; junction bases not matched to a gene: 13. CDR3 protein: CAWGPQQGSRQYF. The CDR3 nucleotides are TGTGCCTGGGGTCCCCAACAGGGGAGTAGGCAGTATTTT.

The CDR3 loop is CSAGRLRETQYF. In DNA form, the CDR3 reads TGCAGTGCTGGGCGTCTCCGGGAGACCCAGTACTTC. The V and J genes are TRBV20-1 and TRBJ2-5; D unresolved. This CDR3 spans 12 amino acids. V was cut by 5 bases and J by 5 bases, with 12 bases left in between. Germline V lookup: CDR1 DFQATT, CDR2 SNEGSKA (reference sequence).

The CDR3 is CAWSVEGNTEAFF. The CDR3 DNA reads TGTGCCTGGAGTGTAGAGGGGAACACTGAAGCTTTCTTT. The chain carries TRBV30 and TRBJ1-1; no clear D. The germline V gene has CDR1 GTSNPN and CDR2 SVGIG (reference sequence). The CDR3 runs to 13 residues. Trimming stripped 0 bases from V and 1 base from J, with 6 bases between.

V and J are TRBV30 and TRBJ2-5; no firm D call. Germline assignment: CDR1 GTSNPN and CDR2 SVGIG (reference sequence). The CDR3 is 14 residues long. The V and J ends lost 2 bases and 5 bases respectively, with 15 bases between them. Here the CDR3 DNA reads TGTGCCTGGAGTAGTGGCTACTCGCAGGAGACCCAGTACTTC. This encodes CAWSSGYSQETQYF.

V is TRBV4-2 and J is TRBJ2-1; 11 bases line up with TRBD1. This CDR3 spans 15 amino acids. Losses at the gene ends were 4 bases for V and 15 bases for J; bases not matched to a gene: 14. Germline CDR1 reads LGHNA; CDR2 reads YNFKEQ. The CDR3 nucleotides read TGTGCCAGCAGCCCCGGACAGGGGGCCCTGATAGAGGGGTTCTTC. Its protein is CASSPGQGALIEGFF.

The chain has TRBV30 and TRBJ2-5, with 9 bases lining up with TRBD2. Germline V gene lookup returns CDR1 GTSNPN and CDR2 SVGIG (reference sequence). Trimming at V came to 2 bases and at J to 7 bases, leaving 8 bases not matched to a gene. The CDR3 totals 14 residues. CDR3 sequence: CAWSLGLAPTTQYF. CDR3 bases: TGTGCCTGGAGTCTTGGACTAGCGCCTACGACCCAGTACTTC.

The CDR3 DNA is TGCAGCGTTGAAGATCCGGCCGGGTCTGGCTACACCTTC. Translation gives CSVEDPAGSGYTF. The chain is built from TRBV29-1 and TRBJ1-2; no firm D call. Trimming took off 0 bases at V and 7 bases at J, with 12 bases between the two ends. The V gene's germline CDR1 is SQVTM and CDR2 ANQGSEA. This CDR3 comprises 13 residues.

This chain joins TRBV11-1 and TRBJ2-5, with D tentatively TRBD2 (5 bases). From germline, CDR1 is SGHAT and CDR2 FQDESV (reference sequence). This CDR3 contains 13 residues. With 3 bases removed from V and 4 bases from J, the gap between germline ends came to 9 bases. The CDR3 loop is CASSFTEGETQYF. CDR3 DNA sequence: TGTGCCAGCAGCTTTACAGAGGGAGAGACCCAGTACTTC.

The gene calls are TRBV19 and TRBJ1-1; D might be TRBD1 (5 bases). V was pared by 7 bases and J by 6 bases, with 21 bases between. There are 15 residues in the CDR3. Germline CDR1 is LNHDA and CDR2 is SQIVND (reference sequence). The CDR3 spells CASNTQQARGAEAFF. CDR3 DNA sequence: TGTGCCAGTAATACCCAACAGGCAAGGGGAGCTGAAGCTTTCTTT.

The chain recombines TRBV3-1 with TRBJ2-1; the match to TRBD1 covers 7 bases. The CDR3 loop spans 15 amino acids. After removal of 4 bases from V and 8 bases from J, the junction contained 11 bases not matched to a gene. Germline-derived CDR1 and CDR2 are LGHDT and YNNKEL (reference sequence). CDR3: CASSRSGGRDHEQFF. CDR3 DNA sequence: TGTGCCAGCAGCCGGTCAGGGGGTAGGGACCATGAGCAGTTCTTC.

The chain is built from TRBV12-3 or TRBV12-4 and TRBJ1-2; D is unresolved. Between the trimmed V and J ends, which lost 5 bases and 4 bases, there was a span of 8 bases. This CDR3 has 12 residues. Here the CDR3 reads CASSLQTYGYTF. For the CDR3, the DNA is TGTGCCAGCAGTCTACAGACCTATGGCTACACCTTC.

V usage is TRBV27 and J usage is TRBJ2-5, with 7 bases aligning to TRBD1. Per the germline V gene, CDR1 is MNHEY and CDR2 is SMNVEV (reference sequence). J was trimmed by 5 bases and V by 3 bases; bases with no gene match: 6. This CDR3 contains 14 residues. DNA of the CDR3: TGTGCCAGCAGTTTGGACAGGACGAGGGAGACCCAGTACTTC. Its translation is CASSLDRTRETQYF.

This clonotype was seen only a few times. V and J are TRBV6-2 or TRBV6-3 and TRBJ2-5; D tentatively fits TRBD1 or TRBD2 (5 bases each). Looked up from germline, CDR1 is MNHEY and CDR2 is SVGEGT. V lost 2 bases and J lost 5, with 12 bases in between. The CDR3 runs to 14 residues. The CDR3 coding sequence is TGTGCCAGCAGTTACCCGGGACCTGCGGAGACCCAGTACTTC. Its protein is CASSYPGPAETQYF.

The chain recombines TRBV7-2 with TRBJ2-2; D may be TRBD1 (6 bases). The CDR3 extends over 13 amino acids. V was trimmed by 5 bases and J by 6 bases, leaving 10 bases between them. Germline CDR1 SGHTA, CDR2 FQGNSA. The CDR3 DNA follows: TGTGCCAGCAGCCACAGGGATCCCGGGGAGCTGTTTTTT. Encoded protein: CASSHRDPGELFF.

J is TRBJ2-1 and V is TRBV24-1; D perhaps matches TRBD2 (6 bases). This CDR3 is built from 13 residues. Per germline, CDR1 KGHDR and CDR2 SFDVKD. Trimming took off 4 bases at V and 7 bases at J, with 10 bases between the two ends. This chain's CDR3 is CATSDLGGNEQFF. CDR3 DNA: TGTGCCACCAGTGACTTGGGGGGAAATGAGCAGTTCTTC.

This clonotype has just a few counts. The rearrangement links TRBV18 to TRBJ2-5; 8 positions match TRBD2. Germline V CDR1 and CDR2: KGHSH, LQKENI. The CDR3 has 14 residues. Trimming cost V 0 bases and J 4 bases; bases outside gene matches: 1. CDR3 in DNA: TGTGCCAGCTCACCACCAGCGGGAGTAGAGACCCAGTACTTC. Protein product: CASSPPAGVETQYF.